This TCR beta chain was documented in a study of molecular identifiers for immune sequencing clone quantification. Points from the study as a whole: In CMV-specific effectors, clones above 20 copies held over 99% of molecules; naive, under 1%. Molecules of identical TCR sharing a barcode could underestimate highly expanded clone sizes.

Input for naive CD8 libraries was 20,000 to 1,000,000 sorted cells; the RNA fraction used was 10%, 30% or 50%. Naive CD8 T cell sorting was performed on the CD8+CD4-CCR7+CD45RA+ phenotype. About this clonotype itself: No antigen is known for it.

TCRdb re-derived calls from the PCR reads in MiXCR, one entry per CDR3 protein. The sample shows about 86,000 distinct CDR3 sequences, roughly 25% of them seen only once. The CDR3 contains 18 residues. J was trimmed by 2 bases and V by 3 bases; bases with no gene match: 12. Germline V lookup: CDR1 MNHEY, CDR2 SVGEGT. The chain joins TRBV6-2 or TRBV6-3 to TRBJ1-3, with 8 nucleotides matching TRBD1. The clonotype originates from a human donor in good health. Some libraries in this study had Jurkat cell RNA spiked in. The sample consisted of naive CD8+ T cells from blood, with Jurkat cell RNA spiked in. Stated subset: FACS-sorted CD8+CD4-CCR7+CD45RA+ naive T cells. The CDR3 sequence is CASSYPGTGAVAGNTIYF. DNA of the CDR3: TGTGCCAGCAGTTATCCCGGGACAGGCGCGGTGGCTGGAAACACCATATATTTT.